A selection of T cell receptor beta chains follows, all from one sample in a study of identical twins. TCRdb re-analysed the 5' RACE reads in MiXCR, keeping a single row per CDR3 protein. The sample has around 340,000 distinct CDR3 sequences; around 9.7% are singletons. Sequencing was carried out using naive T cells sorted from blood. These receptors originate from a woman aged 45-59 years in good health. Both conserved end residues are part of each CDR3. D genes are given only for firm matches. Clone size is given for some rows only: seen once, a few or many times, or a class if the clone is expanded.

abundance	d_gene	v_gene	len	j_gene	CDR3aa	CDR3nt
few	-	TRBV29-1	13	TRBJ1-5	CSVGSGYNQPQHF	TGCAGCGTTGGGTCAGGTTACAATCAGCCCCAGCATTTT
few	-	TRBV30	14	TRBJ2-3	CARARPTSTDTQYF	TGTGCCCGAGCCCGCCCGACGAGCACAGATACGCAGTATTTT
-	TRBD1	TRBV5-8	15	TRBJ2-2	CASSHRTGRTGELFF	TGTGCCAGCAGCCATAGGACAGGGAGGACCGGGGAGCTGTTTTTT
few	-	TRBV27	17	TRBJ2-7	CASRSLGVGRKLDEQYF	TGTGCCAGCAGAAGTCTGGGCGTGGGCAGGAAACTTGACGAGCAGTACTTC
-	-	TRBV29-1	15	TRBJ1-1	CSVVRSIRMDTEAFF	TGCAGCGTTGTCCGAAGTATCAGGATGGACACTGAAGCTTTCTTT
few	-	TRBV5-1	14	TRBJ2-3	CASSLVGATDTQYF	TGCGCCAGCAGCTTGGTGGGCGCCACAGATACGCAGTATTTT
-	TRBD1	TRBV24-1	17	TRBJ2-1	CATSDFPGGALGNEQFF	TGTGCCACCAGTGATTTTCCAGGGGGCGCTTTGGGGAATGAGCAGTTCTTC
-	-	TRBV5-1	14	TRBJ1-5	CASSLDGSVGPQHF	TGCGCCAGCAGCTTGGACGGGTCCGTTGGCCCCCAGCATTTT
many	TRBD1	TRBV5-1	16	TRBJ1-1	CASSLVQGATNTEAFF	TGCGCCAGCAGCTTGGTGCAGGGGGCAACGAACACTGAAGCTTTCTTT
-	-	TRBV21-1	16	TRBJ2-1	CASSPWCPNDHNEQFF	TGTGCCAGCAGCCCGTGGTGTCCCAACGACCACAATGAGCAGTTCTTC
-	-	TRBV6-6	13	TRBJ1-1	CASSYSSKGEAFF	TGTGCCAGCAGTTACTCGAGTAAGGGCGAAGCTTTCTTT
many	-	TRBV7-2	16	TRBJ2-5	CASSLGGWAYQETQYF	TGTGCCAGCAGCTTGGGTGGGTGGGCGTACCAAGAGACCCAGTACTTC
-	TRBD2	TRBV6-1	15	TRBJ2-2	CASRPTSGSTGELFF	TGTGCCAGCAGGCCGACTAGCGGGAGTACCGGGGAGCTGTTTTTT
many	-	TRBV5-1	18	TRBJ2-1	CASSLTAVGSQIRNEQFF	TGCGCCAGCAGCTTGACTGCTGTAGGTTCGCAGATCAGGAATGAGCAGTTCTTC
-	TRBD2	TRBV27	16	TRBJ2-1	CASSSRLAGNYNEQFF	TGTGCCAGCAGTTCCAGACTAGCGGGGAACTACAATGAGCAGTTCTTC
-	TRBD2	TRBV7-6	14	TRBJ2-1	CASSPVAGNNEQFF	TGTGCCAGCAGCCCCGTAGCGGGAAACAATGAGCAGTTCTTC
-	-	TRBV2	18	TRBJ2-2	CASSERGKRMGNTGELFF	TGTGCCAGCAGTGAAAGAGGCAAGCGGATGGGAAACACCGGGGAGCTGTTTTTT
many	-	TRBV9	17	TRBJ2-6	CASSDIQVPSGANVLTF	TGTGCCAGCAGTGACATACAGGTTCCCTCTGGGGCCAACGTCCTGACTTTC
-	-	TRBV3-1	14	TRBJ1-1	CASSLGHGDTEAFF	TGTGCCAGCAGCCTGGGACACGGGGACACTGAAGCTTTCTTT
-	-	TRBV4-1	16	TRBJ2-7	CASSKGVGGGPYEQYF	TGCGCCAGCAGCAAGGGGGTGGGCGGGGGACCCTACGAGCAGTACTTC
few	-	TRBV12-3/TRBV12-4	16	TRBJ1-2	CASSIVLGIANYGYTF	TGTGCCAGCAGCATAGTGCTGGGGATAGCTAACTATGGCTACACCTTC
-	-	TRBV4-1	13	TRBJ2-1	CASSQVGEGEQFF	TGCGCCAGCAGCCAAGTTGGGGAAGGTGAGCAGTTCTTC
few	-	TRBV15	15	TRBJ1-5	CATSRSRGFGQPQHF	TGTGCCACCAGCAGGAGCAGGGGTTTTGGGCAGCCCCAGCATTTT
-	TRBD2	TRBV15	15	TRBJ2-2	CATRTLAEGTGELFF	TGTGCCACCAGGACCCTAGCGGAAGGCACCGGGGAGCTGTTTTTT
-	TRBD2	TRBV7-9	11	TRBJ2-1	CASMGTSAQFF	TGTGCCAGCATGGGGACTAGCGCCCAGTTCTTC
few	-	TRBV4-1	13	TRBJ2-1	CASSQGVSDEQFF	TGCGCCAGCAGCCAAGGAGTATCCGATGAGCAGTTCTTC
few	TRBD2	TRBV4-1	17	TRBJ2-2	CASSHLLAGLNTGELFF	TGCGCCAGCAGCCATCTCTTAGCGGGACTGAACACCGGGGAGCTGTTTTTT
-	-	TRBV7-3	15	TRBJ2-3	CASSSVEGHADTQYF	TGTGCCAGCAGCTCGGTAGAGGGCCATGCAGATACGCAGTATTTT
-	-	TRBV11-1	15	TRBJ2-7	CASSLAPGANYEQYF	TGTGCCAGCAGCTTAGCCCCGGGAGCTAACTACGAGCAGTACTTC
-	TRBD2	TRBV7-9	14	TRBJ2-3	CASSWTSGSDTQYF	TGTGCCAGCAGCTGGACTAGCGGGAGCGATACGCAGTATTTT
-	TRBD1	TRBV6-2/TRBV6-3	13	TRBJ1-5	CASRDRGNQPQHF	TGTGCCAGCAGGGACAGGGGGAATCAGCCCCAGCATTTT
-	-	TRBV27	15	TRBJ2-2	CASILRLGVGGELFF	TGTGCCAGCATTTTGAGACTAGGCGTGGGCGGGGAGCTGTTTTTT
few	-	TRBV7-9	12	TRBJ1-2	CASSRRRVGYTF	TGTGCCAGCAGCCGCCGACGGGTCGGCTACACCTTC
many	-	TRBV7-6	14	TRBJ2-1	CASSLANLWDEQFF	TGTGCCAGCAGCTTAGCTAACCTGTGGGATGAGCAGTTCTTC
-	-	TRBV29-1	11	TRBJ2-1	CSVDFRDEQFF	TGCAGCGTTGATTTTAGGGATGAGCAGTTCTTC
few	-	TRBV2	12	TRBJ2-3	CASKSDTDTQYF	TGTGCCAGCAAGTCAGACACAGATACGCAGTATTTT
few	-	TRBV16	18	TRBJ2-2	CASSQGLAQATNTGELFF	TGTGCCAGCAGCCAGGGGTTGGCACAGGCTACGAACACCGGGGAGCTGTTTTTT
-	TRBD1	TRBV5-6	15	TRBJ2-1	CASSSTGTGFDEQFF	TGTGCCAGCAGTTCCACCGGGACAGGGTTCGATGAGCAGTTCTTC
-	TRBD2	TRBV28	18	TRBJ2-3	CASSSHIAPREFTDTQYF	TGTGCCAGCAGTTCCCATATAGCGCCGCGGGAGTTCACAGATACGCAGTATTTT
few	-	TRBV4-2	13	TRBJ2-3	CASSQDLVGGQYF	TGTGCCAGCAGCCAAGATTTAGTGGGTGGGCAGTATTTT
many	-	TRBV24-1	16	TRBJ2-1	CATSDLSHRGGNEQFF	TGTGCCACCAGTGATTTAAGTCACCGAGGGGGGAATGAGCAGTTCTTC
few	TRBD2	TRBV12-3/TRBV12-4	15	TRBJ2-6	CASSLGGTGANVLTF	TGTGCCAGCAGTTTGGGGGGGACTGGGGCCAACGTCCTGACTTTC
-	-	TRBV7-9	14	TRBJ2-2	CASSLKSSARELFF	TGTGCCAGCAGCTTAAAGTCTTCAGCGAGGGAGCTGTTTTTT
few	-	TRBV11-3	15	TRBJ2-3	CASSLGQESTDTQYF	TGTGCCAGCAGCTTAGGCCAGGAGAGCACAGATACGCAGTATTTT
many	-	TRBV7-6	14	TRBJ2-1	CASSFGGANNEQFF	TGTGCCAGCAGCTTTGGCGGGGCCAACAATGAGCAGTTCTTC
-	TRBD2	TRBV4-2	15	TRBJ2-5	CASSQETAGEETQYF	TGTGCCAGCAGCCAAGAGACAGCGGGAGAAGAGACCCAGTACTTC
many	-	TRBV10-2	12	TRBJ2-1	CASSELTDEQFF	TGCGCCAGCAGTGAGTTAACGGATGAGCAGTTCTTC
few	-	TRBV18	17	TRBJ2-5	CASSPYTGTGKQETQYF	TGTGCCAGCTCACCATACACTGGAACAGGGAAGCAGGAGACCCAGTACTTC
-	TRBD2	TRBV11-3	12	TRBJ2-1	CASSPLAGLLFF	TGTGCCAGCAGTCCACTAGCGGGGCTTTTGTTCTTC
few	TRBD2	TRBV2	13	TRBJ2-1	CACSSGLDVEQFF	TGTGCCTGTTCTTCGGGACTAGATGTTGAGCAGTTCTTC
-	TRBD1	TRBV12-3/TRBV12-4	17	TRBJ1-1	CASSRRQGASRNTEAFF	TGTGCCAGCAGTCGGAGACAGGGGGCTTCGAGGAACACTGAAGCTTTCTTT
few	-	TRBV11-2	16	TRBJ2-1	CASSSPGLSSYNEQFF	TGTGCCAGCAGCTCTCCCGGGCTTAGCTCCTACAATGAGCAGTTCTTC
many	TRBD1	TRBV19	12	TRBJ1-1	CASQGVNTEAFF	TGTGCCAGTCAGGGGGTGAACACTGAAGCTTTCTTT
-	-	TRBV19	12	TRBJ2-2	CASSEHTGELFF	TGTGCCAGTAGTGAACATACCGGGGAGCTGTTTTTT
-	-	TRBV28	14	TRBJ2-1	CATRGGSRYNEQFF	TGTGCCACCCGAGGGGGATCCCGCTACAATGAGCAGTTCTTC
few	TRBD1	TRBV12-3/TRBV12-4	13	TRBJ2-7	CASSLGSTGILYF	TGTGCCAGCAGTTTGGGGTCGACAGGGATCCTGTACTTC
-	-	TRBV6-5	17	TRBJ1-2	CASRVLPTAGAKQGYTF	TGTGCCAGCAGAGTACTCCCGACAGCGGGGGCCAAGCAAGGCTACACCTTC
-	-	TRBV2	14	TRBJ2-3	CASSAVNSRDTQYF	TGTGCCAGCAGTGCGGTAAACAGCCGAGATACGCAGTATTTT
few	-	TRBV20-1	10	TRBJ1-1	CSARGAEAFF	TGCAGTGCTAGGGGTGCTGAAGCTTTCTTT
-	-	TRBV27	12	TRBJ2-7	CASSPDFYEQYF	TGTGCCAGCAGCCCAGACTTCTACGAGCAGTACTTC